The rows below give T cell receptor beta chains drawn from one sample of a study of PD-1 blockade in classical Hodgkin lymphoma. The protocol was immunoSEQ multiplex PCR, while the TCRdb copy is restricted to in-frame clones and leaves out a portion. This table has about 50,000 clones, nearly 90% appearing once. The sample was peripheral blood mononuclear cells (PBMCs), taken before the fourth cycle of nivolumab. The receptor source for this set is a human donor with classical Hodgkin lymphoma. CDR3s include the opening cysteine and the closing phenylalanine or tryptophan. Each record gives: clone size, V gene, J gene, CDR3 length, D gene, CDR3 DNA, CDR3 protein. A D gene is named only where the DNA matches it firmly. Part of the rows lack a size; the others show once, few, many or a class for expanded clones.

size: .; V: TRBV6-5; J: TRBJ1-5; length: 15; D: TRBD1; DNA: TGTGCCAGCAGTCGCGGACAGGGTCTCGCTCAGCCCCAGCATTTT; CDR3: CASSRGQGLAQPQHF
size: .; V: TRBV11-2; J: TRBJ2-7; length: 15; D: .; DNA: TGTGCCAGCAGCTTAAGCGGGACAAGCTCCTACGAGCAGTACTTC; CDR3: CASSLSGTSSYEQYF
size: .; V: TRBV7-3; J: TRBJ2-1; length: 16; D: TRBD2; DNA: TGTGCCAGCAGCCTCTCGGGGGGACTATTATACAATGAGCAGTTCTTC; CDR3: CASSLSGGLLYNEQFF
size: .; V: TRBV9; J: TRBJ2-5; length: 15; D: TRBD1; DNA: TGTGCCAGCAGCAACGGACAGGGGGCTTTGGAGACCCAGTACTTC; CDR3: CASSNGQGALETQYF
size: medium-sized; V: TRBV28; J: TRBJ2-7; length: 14; D: TRBD2; DNA: TGTGCCTCCAACCCCGTCGCTAGCGGGTTCGAGCAGTACTTC; CDR3: CASNPVASGFEQYF
size: .; V: TRBV4-1; J: TRBJ2-1; length: 13; D: .; DNA: TGCGCCAGCAGCCAAGATGGCGTCCATGAGCAGTTCTTC; CDR3: CASSQDGVHEQFF
size: .; V: TRBV18; J: TRBJ2-7; length: 16; D: TRBD1; DNA: TGTGCCAGCTCACCATGGACAGGGGGTAGGGAATACGAGCAGTACTTC; CDR3: CASSPWTGGREYEQYF
size: .; V: TRBV6-6; J: TRBJ2-7; length: 14; D: TRBD2; DNA: TGTGCCAGCTCACCTAGCGGGAGTCCCTACGAGCAGTACTTC; CDR3: CASSPSGSPYEQYF
size: .; V: TRBV9; J: TRBJ2-1; length: 16; D: .; DNA: TGTGCCAGCAGCGTAGCTAAAGGAGGGCCGGCTGATGAGCAGTTCTTC; CDR3: CASSVAKGGPADEQFF
size: once; V: TRBV21-1; J: TRBJ2-5; length: 15; D: .; DNA: TGTGCCAGCAGCAGCGGGAGACGGGGTCCCGAGACCCAGTACTTC; CDR3: CASSSGRRGPETQYF
size: .; V: TRBV4-2; J: TRBJ1-4; length: 15; D: .; DNA: TGTGCCAGCACCATAGGGACCGGGGGCAAGGAAAAACTGTTTTTT; CDR3: CASTIGTGGKEKLFF
size: .; V: TRBV2; J: TRBJ1-3; length: 15; D: .; DNA: TGTGCCAGCACAGAATCCGGGGTTTTTGGAAACACCATATATTTT; CDR3: CASTESGVFGNTIYF
size: .; V: TRBV25-1; J: TRBJ2-1; length: 14; D: TRBD2; DNA: TGTGCCAGCAGTGAACTGGTCGGGAGGGCCGAGCAGTTCTTC; CDR3: CASSELVGRAEQFF
size: .; V: TRBV29-1; J: TRBJ2-7; length: 12; D: .; DNA: TGCAGCGCCATCGGAAGCTCCTACGAGCAGTACTTC; CDR3: CSAIGSSYEQYF
size: .; V: TRBV14; J: TRBJ1-5; length: 13; D: .; DNA: TGTGCCAGCAGCCAAGGGAATAATCAGCCCCAGCATTTT; CDR3: CASSQGNNQPQHF
size: .; V: TRBV7-8; J: TRBJ2-7; length: 16; D: TRBD2; DNA: TGTGCCAGCAGCTCGGGAGGTTGGATCCTCTCCTACGAGCAGTACTTC; CDR3: CASSSGGWILSYEQYF
size: .; V: TRBV19; J: TRBJ1-5; length: 16; D: .; DNA: TGTGCCAGTAGTATAACTCGTAGGAGGGAAAATCAGCCCCAGCATTTT; CDR3: CASSITRRRENQPQHF
size: .; V: TRBV5-1; J: TRBJ2-7; length: 16; D: TRBD1; DNA: TGCGCCAGCAGCCCGGACCGGGGACAGGGGGCGAAAGAGCAGTACTTC; CDR3: CASSPDRGQGAKEQYF
size: .; V: TRBV27; J: TRBJ2-7; length: 16; D: .; DNA: TGTGCCAGCAGTCCACTGTCCAGGGTCGGCGTCTACGAGCAGTACTTC; CDR3: CASSPLSRVGVYEQYF
size: .; V: TRBV5-4; J: TRBJ2-5; length: 15; D: TRBD2; DNA: TGTGCCAGCACCCTTCTGACTAGCGTCCAAGAGACCCAGTACTTC; CDR3: CASTLLTSVQETQYF
size: .; V: TRBV28; J: TRBJ2-5; length: 12; D: .; DNA: TGTGCCAGCAGTTACAGGCAAGAGACCCAGTACTTC; CDR3: CASSYRQETQYF
size: .; V: TRBV5-1; J: TRBJ1-1; length: 13; D: .; DNA: TGCGCCAGCAGCGCCTCCTACAGGGAAGAAGCTTTCTTT; CDR3: CASSASYREEAFF
size: .; V: TRBV7-3; J: TRBJ2-5; length: 14; D: TRBD1; DNA: TGTGCCAGCAGCCCATCCAGGGGGAGTGAGACCCAGTACTTC; CDR3: CASSPSRGSETQYF
size: once; V: TRBV5-4; J: TRBJ2-1; length: 14; D: TRBD1; DNA: TGTGCCAGCAGCTTGACAGGGGTTCATACTGAGCAGTTCTTC; CDR3: CASSLTGVHTEQFF
size: .; V: TRBV11-2; J: TRBJ2-1; length: 16; D: .; DNA: TGTGCCAGCAGCTTATCCGGAAGGGCAGGGTACAATGAGCAGTTCTTC; CDR3: CASSLSGRAGYNEQFF
size: .; V: TRBV29-1; J: TRBJ1-5; length: 14; D: TRBD1; DNA: TGCAGCGTTAGGACAGGGGGATTAAGTCAGCCCCAGCATTTT; CDR3: CSVRTGGLSQPQHF
size: .; V: TRBV27; J: TRBJ1-1; length: 15; D: .; DNA: TGTGCCAGCAGTTTAGTCTGGGCACGGGGCACTGAAGCTTTCTTT; CDR3: CASSLVWARGTEAFF
size: .; V: TRBV4-1; J: TRBJ2-3; length: 17; D: .; DNA: TGCGCCAGCAGCCACCCCCGGAGGGGTTTACGCACAGATACGCAGTATTTT; CDR3: CASSHPRRGLRTDTQYF
size: .; V: TRBV11-3; J: TRBJ1-2; length: 13; D: .; DNA: TGTGCCAGCAGCTTAGGGCCCGCCTATGGCTACACCTTC; CDR3: CASSLGPAYGYTF
size: .; V: TRBV6-6; J: TRBJ1-5; length: 13; D: .; DNA: TGTGCCAGCAGTTGGGACGGCAATCAGCCCCAGCATTTT; CDR3: CASSWDGNQPQHF
size: .; V: TRBV11-3; J: TRBJ2-3; length: 14; D: .; DNA: TGTGCCAGCAGCTTAGAGTCCGCCACAGATACGCAGTATTTT; CDR3: CASSLESATDTQYF
size: .; V: TRBV6-4; J: TRBJ2-3; length: 13; D: .; DNA: TGTGCCAGCAGCGAGGACTGGGCGGATACGCAGTATTTT; CDR3: CASSEDWADTQYF
size: .; V: TRBV14; J: TRBJ1-3; length: 14; D: .; DNA: TGTGCCAGCAGCCCCTACGGGTATGGAAACACCATATATTTT; CDR3: CASSPYGYGNTIYF
size: .; V: TRBV7-9; J: TRBJ2-6; length: 16; D: .; DNA: TGTGCCAGCAGCTTAGCTGGAGCCTCTGGGGCCAACGTCCTGACTTTC; CDR3: CASSLAGASGANVLTF
size: few; V: TRBV5-1; J: TRBJ1-3; length: 15; D: .; DNA: TGCGCCAGCAGCTTGGGAAGGTTCTCTGGAAACACCATATATTTT; CDR3: CASSLGRFSGNTIYF
size: once; V: TRBV7-3; J: TRBJ1-2; length: 14; D: .; DNA: TGTGCCAGCAGCTCTACCCGACACGAGTATGGCTACACCTTC; CDR3: CASSSTRHEYGYTF
size: .; V: TRBV5-4; J: TRBJ1-2; length: 14; D: .; DNA: TGTGCCAGCAGCTTGGCTCGGAGTAACTATGGCTACACCTTC; CDR3: CASSLARSNYGYTF
size: .; V: TRBV6-6; J: TRBJ1-1; length: 13; D: .; DNA: TGTGCCAGCACCTTACAGGAGAACACTGAAGCTTTCTTT; CDR3: CASTLQENTEAFF
size: .; V: TRBV9; J: TRBJ1-1; length: 14; D: .; DNA: TGTGCCAGCAGCGTTGGCTCCATGAACACTGAAGCTTTCTTT; CDR3: CASSVGSMNTEAFF
size: .; V: TRBV27; J: TRBJ2-1; length: 17; D: .; DNA: TGTGCCAGCAGTTTAGGTTGGCTTACCCTAGCCTACAATGAGCAGTTCTTC; CDR3: CASSLGWLTLAYNEQFF
size: .; V: TRBV28; J: TRBJ2-7; length: 13; D: .; DNA: TGTGCCAGCAGTTTAAGGGCCGGCCTAGGGCAGTACTTC; CDR3: CASSLRAGLGQYF
size: .; V: TRBV7-8; J: TRBJ2-7; length: 17; D: TRBD2; DNA: TGTGCCAGCAGCTTAGTACTCAGGGTAGCGGGAGGTAGCGAGCAGTACTTC; CDR3: CASSLVLRVAGGSEQYF
size: .; V: TRBV5-4; J: TRBJ2-1; length: 15; D: .; DNA: TGTGCCAGCAGCCCATGGGTAGGTGGAATCTCTGAGCAGTTCTTC; CDR3: CASSPWVGGISEQFF
size: .; V: TRBV25-1; J: TRBJ2-3; length: 17; D: TRBD2; DNA: TGTGCCAGCAGTGAGCAGCACAGACTCCCGACTAGCGGGAGTGAGTATTTT; CDR3: CASSEQHRLPTSGSEYF
size: .; V: TRBV5-1; J: TRBJ2-5; length: 11; D: .; DNA: TGCGCCAGCAGCACTGGTGAGACCCAGTACTTC; CDR3: CASSTGETQYF
size: .; V: TRBV4-1; J: TRBJ1-3; length: 15; D: .; DNA: TGCGCCAGCAGCCAAGCCCCGGTCTCTGGAAACACCATATATTTT; CDR3: CASSQAPVSGNTIYF
size: .; V: TRBV27; J: TRBJ1-6; length: 14; D: TRBD1; DNA: TGTGCCAGCAGTCCCGGACAGGGAAGTTCACCCCTCCACTTT; CDR3: CASSPGQGSSPLHF
size: .; V: TRBV28; J: TRBJ2-3; length: 12; D: .; DNA: TGTGCCAGCAGTCCCGTAACACATACGCAGTATTTT; CDR3: CASSPVTHTQYF
size: .; V: TRBV10-1; J: TRBJ2-7; length: 13; D: .; DNA: TGCGCCAGCAGTTCACAGGTCAACTACGAGCAGTACTTC; CDR3: CASSSQVNYEQYF
size: .; V: TRBV5-1; J: TRBJ1-3; length: 15; D: TRBD1; DNA: TGCGCCAGCAGCGCCGGACAGGGGTACGGAAACACCATATATTTT; CDR3: CASSAGQGYGNTIYF
size: .; V: TRBV5-6; J: TRBJ2-6; length: 16; D: .; DNA: TGTGCCAGCAGCTTTGGGGGACCCTCTGGGGCCAACGTCCTGACTTTC; CDR3: CASSFGGPSGANVLTF
size: .; V: TRBV27; J: TRBJ1-3; length: 15; D: .; DNA: TGTGCCAGCAGCCGCACCGCGCACTCTGGAAACACCATATATTTT; CDR3: CASSRTAHSGNTIYF
size: .; V: TRBV27; J: TRBJ1-3; length: 13; D: TRBD1; DNA: TGTGCCAGCAGCGACAGGGTGAGAAACACCATATATTTT; CDR3: CASSDRVRNTIYF